This T cell receptor (beta chain) was identified during a study of Tregs in tolerant kidney transplant recipients. Study at large: The nonmyeloablative bone marrow transplants came from related graft donors, with transient mixed chimerism. The study, taken as a whole, reports: Changing PCR primers prevented nucleotide comparison between some patients' samples. Activated donor B cell expansion appeared to reveal the most relevant donor-specific TCRbeta repertoire.

Generated by immunoSEQ multiplex PCR, the TCRdb table keeps only in-frame clones and is missing some. Its table records over 25,000 clones. Unstimulated Tregs (CD4+CD25+CD127-) and CD4+CD25- non-Tregs were sorted from PBMCs. This CDR3 comprises 15 residues. V gave up 7 bases and J gave up 4 bases; unmatched junction bases: 13. Germline assignment: CDR1 SGHVS and CDR2 FQNEAQ. Remarks on this clone: Its antigen is unidentified. Read coverage stops 3 residues before the CDR3 terminus; the germline J gene supplies the remainder.

Material: CD8+ T cells from blood, obtained before the transplant. This receptor was obtained from a human donor who received a combined kidney and bone marrow transplant. The V call is TRBV7-8, the J call TRBJ2-7, with 7 bases matching TRBD2. The CDR3 spells CASTYRGDPSYEQYF. The sequenced CDR3 bases are TGTGCCAGCACCTACCGGGGGGACCCTTCATACGAG. The complete variable domain, with remaining parts taken from reference TRBV7-8 and TRBJ2-7, reads GAGVSQSPRYKVAKRGQDVALRCDPISGHVSLFWYQQALGQGPEFLTYFQNEAQLDKSGLPSDRFFAERPEGSVSTLKIQRTQQEDSAVYLCASTYRGDPSYEQYFGPGTRLTVT.